Presented here are 27 T cell receptor beta chains from one specimen sequenced in a study of blood T cell repertoires in COVID-19. Some clones are missing from TCRdb's copy, which holds only in-frame ones; the method was immunoSEQ multiplex PCR. The sample holds some 250,000 clones, around 86% seen once. The sequenced sample was peripheral blood. These receptors all come from a woman in her 30s who had recovered from COVID-19.

This clone has only a few counts. The rearrangement joins TRBV14 to TRBJ1-1, with TRBD1 as a possible D gene (6 bases). The germline gives CDR1 SGHDN, CDR2 FVKESK. The CDR3 totals 14 residues. With 4 bases removed from V and 1 base from J, the gap between germline ends came to 10 bases. CDR3 sequence: CASSRLTGNTEAFF. CDR3 coding DNA: TGTGCCAGCAGCCGCTTGACAGGGAACACTGAAGCTTTCTTT.

The V gene is TRBV6-5, the J gene TRBJ1-1, with 9 bases matching TRBD1. Germline assignment: CDR1 MNHEY and CDR2 SVGAGI. CDR3 length: 15 amino acids. J was trimmed by 3 bases and V by 5 bases; bases with no gene match: 7. CDR3 sequence: CASSRNRGRDTEAFF. The CDR3, as DNA: TGTGCCAGCAGTCGAAACAGGGGGCGGGACACTGAAGCTTTCTTT.

The chain links TRBV10-3 to TRBJ2-2, with a weak D call TRBD2 (5 bases). The V and J ends lost 3 bases and 3 bases respectively, with 14 bases between them. The V gene's germline CDR1 is ENHRY and CDR2 SYGVKD. The CDR3 runs to 16 residues. CDR3 sequence reads: CAISEWSGMDTGELFF. CDR3 coding DNA: TGTGCCATCAGTGAATGGTCGGGGATGGACACCGGGGAGCTGTTTTTT.

The DNA of the CDR3 is TGTGCCAGCAGCTTTTGGAGGGGGGGCTTCATCAGGGAGACCCAGTACTTC. Translating it yields CASSFWRGGFIRETQYF. This chain joins TRBV11-2 and TRBJ2-5; tentatively, D is TRBD2 (7 bases). This CDR3 contains 17 residues. Per germline, CDR1 SGHAT and CDR2 FQNNGV. Trimming shortened V by 3 bases and J by 5 bases, and 22 bases separated the two germline ends.

This clone was seen ten or more times. This chain connects TRBV21-1 to TRBJ1-4. TRBV21-1 is a recognized pseudogene. This CDR3 region has 14 residues. The CDR3 is CASTLSGGGEKLFF. The DNA for the CDR3 is TGTGCCAGCACCCTTTCGGGGGGCGGTGAAAAACTGTTTTTT.

This clone has only one observation. The genes are TRBV12-5 and TRBJ2-6; maybe TRBD2 (5 bases). Trimming shortened V by 8 bases and J by 0 bases, and 8 bases separated the two germline ends. This CDR3 has 14 residues. Germline values: CDR1 LGHNT, CDR2 FRNRAP. The CDR3 sequence: CASHAGSGANVLTF. In DNA form, the CDR3 reads TGTGCTAGTCACGCGGGCTCTGGGGCCAACGTCCTGACTTTC.

The rearrangement links TRBV5-6 to TRBJ2-7; 8 bases line up with TRBD1. Germline V gene data show CDR1 as SGHDT and CDR2 as YYEEEE. With V trimmed by 3 bases and J by 3 bases, 5 bases remained unmatched. The CDR3 is 14 amino acids. The CDR3 spells CASSSAGGYYEQYF. CDR3 DNA sequence: TGTGCCAGCAGCTCGGCAGGGGGCTACTACGAGCAGTACTTC.

The V gene is TRBV7-2, the J gene TRBJ1-6, with 12 bases identical to TRBD1. Germline CDR1 reads SGHTA; CDR2 reads FQGNSA. CDR3 length: 15 residues. Germline trimming cut 5 bases from V and 9 bases from J; bases unmatched to any gene: 5. This CDR3 is CASSPGTGGVSPLHF. In DNA, the CDR3 is TGTGCCAGCAGCCCCGGGACAGGGGGCGTTTCACCCCTCCACTTT.

The rearrangement uses TRBV12-3 or TRBV12-4 and TRBJ2-7; no clear D gene. CDR3 length equals 12 residues. Deletions cut 10 bases from V and 5 bases from J, with 15 bases between. For the CDR3, the DNA is TGTGCCACGTCCAGGTTGATCAACGAGCAGTACTTC. It yields the protein CATSRLINEQYF.

This clone has more than one count but fewer than ten. The V and J genes are TRBV3-1 (or the pseudogene TRBV3-2) and TRBJ1-4; a possible D gene is TRBD1 (6 bases). This CDR3 has 11 amino acids. Per germline, CDR1 LGHDT and CDR2 YNNKEL (reference sequence). Trimming cost V 6 bases and J 9 bases, with 8 bases left between them. CDR3 residues: CASRDSKKLFF. CDR3 nucleotides: TGTGCCAGCAGGGACAGTAAAAAACTGTTTTTT.

A single count supports this clone. Here the CDR3 DNA reads TGTGCCAGCAGCTTGGGCAGGGGTCGGGGCGGGGAGCTGTTTTTT. It codes for CASSLGRGRGGELFF. The V and J genes are TRBV5-4 and TRBJ2-2; a weak D match, TRBD1 (6 bases). This CDR3 has 15 amino acids. Germline values: CDR1 SGHNT, CDR2 YYREEE (reference sequence). Trimming cost V 0 bases and J 7 bases, with 13 bases left between them.

The chain has TRBV2 and TRBJ1-5; 8 nucleotides line up with TRBD1. Trimming took 7 bases from V and 6 from J; bases not matched to a gene: 11. This CDR3 region has 15 residues. CDR1 is SNHLY and CDR2 is FYNNEI in the germline V gene. CDR3 DNA sequence: TGTGCCAGCACCGCAGACAGGGGAAAGTCTCAGCCCCAGCATTTT. Its protein product is CASTADRGKSQPQHF.

This clone was seen more than once but under ten times. The chain uses TRBV5-6 and TRBJ1-2; a possible D gene is TRBD1 (5 bases). The V gene's germline CDR1 is SGHDT and CDR2 YYEEEE. This CDR3 spans 15 amino acids. V was pared by 2 bases and J by 5 bases, with 16 bases between. CDR3 in amino acids: CASSLPGLEDYGYTF. As DNA, the CDR3 is TGTGCCAGCAGCTTACCGGGACTGGAAGATTATGGCTACACCTTC.

The chain uses TRBV6-5 and TRBJ1-5; TRBD1 aligns across 7 bases. Germline CDR1 MNHEY, CDR2 SVGAGI. The CDR3 runs to 14 residues. Trimming at V came to 6 bases and at J to 4 bases, leaving 6 bases not matched to a gene. DNA for the CDR3: TGTGCCAGCAGAAGGGACAGCTCGAATCAGCCCCAGCATTTT. Its translation is CASRRDSSNQPQHF.

The rearrangement joins TRBV5-1 to TRBJ1-1, with D possibly TRBD1 on 6 matching bases. This CDR3 has 16 residues. Germline CDR1 is SGHRS and CDR2 is YFSETQ. Trimming removed 5 bases at V and 0 bases at J, with 17 bases between. The CDR3 loop reads CASSTGGPQMNTEAFF. DNA of the CDR3: TGCGCCAGCAGTACCGGGGGGCCCCAAATGAACACTGAAGCTTTCTTT.

This clone was counted a single time. The CDR3 protein is CASSSLTRGARTDTQYF. CDR3 bases: TGTGCCAGCAGCTCCCTTACGCGGGGGGCTCGCACAGATACGCAGTATTTT. V usage is TRBV11-2 and J usage is TRBJ2-3; 8 nucleotides align to TRBD2. The junction had 10 bases not matched to a gene; V was cut back by 4 bases and J by 1 base. The germline V gene has CDR1 SGHAT and CDR2 FQNNGV. The CDR3 totals 17 residues.

The chain employs TRBV4-2 and TRBJ2-7, with unresolved D. V was shortened by 1 base and J by 5 bases, with 9 bases between the two germline ends. Germline assignment: CDR1 LGHNA and CDR2 YNFKEQ. There are 13 residues in the CDR3. The CDR3: CASSQVGPHEQYF. In DNA form, the CDR3 reads TGTGCCAGCAGCCAAGTTGGCCCGCACGAGCAGTACTTC.

The genes are TRBV3-1 (or the pseudogene TRBV3-2) and TRBJ1-1; TRBD1 aligns across 11 bases. The germline V gene encodes CDR1 LGHDT and CDR2 YNNKEL (reference sequence). The CDR3 length is 15 residues. Unmatched junction bases numbered 13, after V lost 6 bases and J lost 10 bases. For the CDR3, the DNA is TGTGCCAGCAGGCCCACTTGGGACAGGGGGATGGGAGCTTTCTTT. Protein sequence: CASRPTWDRGMGAFF.

In DNA form, the CDR3 reads TGTGCCAGCAGCTCTATTGGGAAGGAGGACTCCTACGAGCAGTACTTC. It yields the protein CASSSIGKEDSYEQYF. The chain has TRBV7-9 and TRBJ2-7, with D possibly being TRBD2 (5 bases). The CDR3 is 16 amino acids. The germline V and J ends were trimmed by 4 bases and 0 bases, with 16 bases remaining between them. The germline V gene encodes CDR1 SEHNR and CDR2 FQNEAQ (reference sequence).

This clone has only a few counts. The gene calls are TRBV5-8 and TRBJ2-1; 7 bases line up with TRBD1. The junction had 11 bases not matched to a gene; V was cut back by 5 bases and J by 6 bases. Germline assignment: CDR1 SGHTS and CDR2 YDEGEE. The CDR3 has 15 amino acids. Here the CDR3 DNA reads TGTGCCAGCAGAAAGGCAGGGGGTTTACTCAATGAGCAGTTCTTC. It specifies CASRKAGGLLNEQFF. The full variable domain, its missing parts supplied by reference TRBV5-8 and TRBJ2-1, is EAGVTQSPTHLIKTRGQQATLRCSPISGHTSVYWYQQALGLGLQFLLWYDEGEERNRGNFPPRFSGRQFPNYSSELNVNALELEDSALYLCASRKAGGLLNEQFFGPGTRLTVL.

The chain employs TRBV7-8 and TRBJ2-1; TRBD1 matches at 7 bases. Per germline, CDR1 SGHVS and CDR2 FQNEAQ. The CDR3 covers 16 residues. V lost 5 bases to trimming and J lost 4 bases; unmatched junction nucleotides: 11. The CDR3 region is CASSASGTAYYNEQFF. CDR3 sequence (DNA): TGTGCCAGCAGCGCCTCGGGGACAGCCTATTACAATGAGCAGTTCTTC.

The CDR3 protein is CATSSPGVSYEQYF. The CDR3 nucleotides read TGTGCCACCAGCTCCCCGGGGGTCTCCTACGAGCAGTACTTC. The V and J genes are TRBV15 and TRBJ2-7, with D possibly TRBD2 on 6 matching bases. The germline gives CDR1 LNHNV, CDR2 YYDKDF (reference sequence). The V end lost 5 bases, the J end lost 0 bases, and 11 bases lay between the germline ends. This CDR3 is 14 amino acids long.

This clone came up once. The gene calls are TRBV4-1 and TRBJ2-5, with 12 bases lining up with TRBD2. V dropped 1 base and J dropped 4; count of bases not matched to a gene: 10. The CDR3 length is 18 residues. The germline V gene has CDR1 MGHRA and CDR2 YSYEKL. CDR3 in amino acids: CASSQGPLAGGPIETQYF. CDR3 DNA sequence: TGCGCCAGCAGCCAAGGCCCTCTAGCGGGGGGGCCAATAGAGACCCAGTACTTC.

This chain links TRBV25-1 with TRBJ2-7; 11 bases map to TRBD1. CDR1 is MGHDK, CDR2 SYGVNS, per germline. Trimming cost V 8 bases and J 4 bases; bases outside gene matches: 1. There are 12 residues in the CDR3. CDR3 coding DNA: TGTGCCAGCGGACAGGGGGCTTACGAGCAGTACTTC. Translation: CASGQGAYEQYF.

The chain couples TRBV5-4 to TRBJ1-2; weak D call: TRBD1 (6 bases). Germline CDR1 reads SGHNT; CDR2 reads YYREEE (reference sequence). The CDR3 consists of 13 residues. Between the trimmed V and J ends, which lost 4 bases and 8 bases, there was a span of 15 bases. In DNA, the CDR3 is TGTGCCAGCAGCCGCTCAGGGGCGTGGGGCTACACCTTC. Translated, it gives CASSRSGAWGYTF.

The chain joins TRBV7-9 to TRBJ2-3, with 7 positions matching TRBD1. Per the germline V gene, CDR1 is SEHNR and CDR2 is FQNEAQ (reference sequence). The CDR3 is made up of 13 amino acids. The J segment lost 6 bases and the V segment lost 4 bases, leaving 4 bases of the junction unmatched. CDR3 amino acids: CASSWKDRDTQYF. The CDR3 region has the DNA TGTGCCAGCAGCTGGAAGGACAGGGATACGCAGTATTTT. The variable domain in full, completed from reference TRBV7-9 and TRBJ2-3, reads DTGVSQNPRHKITKRGQNVTFRCDPISEHNRLYWYRQTLGQGPEFLTYFQNEAQLEKSRLLSDRFSAERPKGSFSTLEIQRTEQGDSAMYLCASSWKDRDTQYFGPGTRLTVL.

The V and J genes are TRBV5-6 and TRBJ2-2; D is possibly TRBD2 (5 bases). The CDR3 runs to 16 residues. Germline loops: CDR1 SGHDT, CDR2 YYEEEE. With 3 bases removed from V and 7 bases from J, the gap between germline ends came to 19 bases. Here the CDR3 reads CASSSNRGGRRGELFF. The CDR3 DNA sequence: TGTGCCAGCAGCTCAAATCGTGGAGGTCGTCGCGGGGAGCTGTTTTTT.